The text below deals with one T cell receptor beta chain. Its target is not known. Per the germline V gene, CDR1 is SGHAT and CDR2 is FQNNGV. V was clipped by 5 bases and J by 5 bases, with 16 bases between them. CDR3 length equals 14 residues. These data are taken from a study of OX40 agonist ivuxolimab in advanced cancers. Across the study: Patients received intravenous ivuxolimab every 2 weeks at 0.01 to 10 mg/kg.

Some clones are missing from TCRdb's copy, which holds only in-frame ones; the method was immunoSEQ multiplex PCR. The table shows about 7,300 clones, with 65% to 90% occurring only once. Study results and caveats: Among the least clonally expanded were partial responders at 0.1-3.0 mg/kg. Clonal expansion by week 6 occurred in CD4+ and CD8+ blood T cells (at 0.1 to 3.0 mg/kg).

The sequence was obtained from an adult with an advanced solid tumor such as melanoma, head and neck, liver or kidney cancer. The rearrangement links TRBV11-2 to TRBJ2-7, with D perhaps matching TRBD1 (6 bases). The source was CD4+ or CD8+ T cells sorted from blood, collected in a trial of the OX40 agonist ivuxolimab. Written as DNA, the CDR3 is TGTGCCAGCAGCCTTGGACAGTTTCGTGACGAGCAGTACTTC. This translates into CASSLGQFRDEQYF.